Following are 32 T cell receptor beta chains from one sample sequenced in a study of shared clonotypes between healthy human individuals. The data were produced by immunoSEQ multiplex PCR, yet TCRdb's version contains in-frame clones alone and is incomplete. The sample consists of 550,000 to 650,000 clones, around 96% of them appearing once. CD45RO-negative CD8 cells positively selected for CCR7 made up the naive population, which excluded terminally differentiated effector memory CD45RA+ cells. The sequencing sample was made of naive CD8+ T cells sorted from blood. All receptors derive from a young woman in good health.

The chain couples TRBV7-2 to TRBJ2-7; no definite D call. Trimming left V 4 bases short and J 4 bases short, with 8 bases between. This CDR3 spans 12 amino acids. In germline, CDR1 is SGHTA, CDR2 FQGNSA. Here the CDR3 DNA reads TGTGCCAGCAGCTCCCACAAGTACGAGCAGTACTTC. This sequence encodes CASSSHKYEQYF.

The J gene is TRBJ2-7, the V gene TRBV9, with D perhaps TRBD2 (5 bases). V shed 1 base and J shed 7 bases, with 15 bases lying between them. The CDR3 totals 14 residues. CDR1 is SGDLS, CDR2 YYNGEE, per germline. For the CDR3, the DNA is TGTGCCAGCAGCGTATCGTGGAGAACGGGAGAGCAGTACTTC. This sequence encodes CASSVSWRTGEQYF. Variable domain in full (rest from reference TRBV9 and TRBJ2-7): DSGVTQTPKHLITATGQRVTLRCSPRSGDLSVYWYQQSLDQGLQFLIQYYNGEERAKGNILERFSAQQFPDLHSELNLSSLELGDSALYFCASSVSWRTGEQYFGPGTRLTVT.

The chain carries TRBV19 and TRBJ2-5, with a weak D call TRBD2 (5 bases). CDR3 length: 15 amino acids. Trimming stripped 6 bases from V and 3 bases from J, with 17 bases between. In germline, CDR1 is LNHDA, CDR2 SQIVND (reference sequence). The CDR3 coding sequence is TGTGCCAGTAGCTTCGTCCCGTGGGGAGAAGAGACCCAGTACTTC. It encodes CASSFVPWGEETQYF.

The chain carries TRBV7-9 and TRBJ2-7; D unclear. Trimming removed 7 bases at V and 2 bases at J, with 9 bases between. The germline V gene has CDR1 SEHNR and CDR2 FQNEAQ (reference sequence). This CDR3 is built from 12 residues. For the CDR3, the DNA is TGTGCCAGCACCAGTGGCGCCTACGAGCAGTACTTC. Protein sequence: CASTSGAYEQYF.

This clone has just a few counts. V is TRBV14 and J is TRBJ2-7; D uncertain. Germline V gene lookup returns CDR1 SGHDN and CDR2 FVKESK. The CDR3 is 14 amino acids. Trimming took off 6 bases at V and 2 bases at J, with 14 bases between the two ends. CDR3 sequence: CASSPLQAAYEQYF. CDR3 sequence (DNA): TGTGCCAGCAGTCCTCTCCAGGCTGCCTACGAGCAGTACTTC.

The rearrangement links TRBV7-8 to TRBJ2-1; D not resolved. This CDR3 has 12 amino acids. The ends were cut back, 3 bases at V and 4 bases at J, with 4 bases in the middle. CDR1 is SGHVS and CDR2 is FQNEAQ in the germline V gene. CDR3 loop: CASSFTYNEQFF. For the CDR3, the DNA is TGTGCCAGCAGCTTCACTTACAATGAGCAGTTCTTC.

The chain has TRBV4-2 and TRBJ2-1; TRBD2 aligns across 9 bases. This CDR3 has 16 amino acids. With 0 bases clipped from V and 4 bases from J, the junction kept 4 bases outside the gene matches. Germline CDR1 LGHNA, CDR2 YNFKEQ. CDR3 protein: CASSQELLAGYNEQFF. In DNA form, the CDR3 reads TGTGCCAGCAGCCAAGAGTTACTAGCGGGTTACAATGAGCAGTTCTTC.

CDR3 nucleotide sequence: TGTGCCAGCAGCTTAGCGGGGCTAAACATTCAGTACTTC. It is translated as CASSLAGLNIQYF. This rearrangement joins TRBV7-9 to TRBJ2-4, with D perhaps matching TRBD1 (5 bases). Per germline, CDR1 SEHNR and CDR2 FQNEAQ (reference sequence). V was pared by 0 bases and J by 6 bases, with 6 bases between. This CDR3 has 13 residues.

The CDR3 coding sequence is TGTGCCAGCAGCTTGGATCCGGCCGGTGGGGGAAACACCATATATTTT. Its protein product is CASSLDPAGGGNTIYF. V and J are TRBV5-6 and TRBJ1-3; no reliable D call. Trimming pared 0 bases from V and 4 bases from J, leaving 14 bases between. CDR1 and CDR2 from the germline V gene are SGHDT and YYEEEE. The CDR3 is 16 amino acids.

A single count supports this clone. CDR3 sequence reads: CASSMVQGAEDTQYF. The DNA of the CDR3 is TGCGCCAGCAGCATGGTCCAGGGGGCGGAAGATACGCAGTATTTT. V usage is TRBV5-1 and J usage is TRBJ2-3, with 8 bases matching TRBD1. The CDR3 spans 15 residues. CDR1 and CDR2 (germline): SGHRS, YFSETQ. V was pared by 4 bases and J by 5 bases, with 9 bases of the junction left unmatched.

The chain employs TRBV7-2 and TRBJ2-1, with 16 nucleotides matching TRBD2. Germline assignment: CDR1 SGHTA and CDR2 FQGNSA. The junction had 11 bases not matched to a gene; V was cut back by 5 bases and J by 10 bases. The CDR3 is 17 amino acids. The CDR3 protein is CASSPSTGLAGGLEQFF. The CDR3 nucleotides read TGTGCCAGCAGCCCATCCACGGGACTAGCGGGAGGGTTGGAGCAGTTCTTC.

This clone was counted a few times. CDR3 in amino acids: CASSFSTEAFF. The CDR3 region has the DNA TGTGCCAGCAGTTTCAGCACTGAAGCTTTCTTT. This rearrangement joins TRBV28 to TRBJ1-1; D remains ambiguous. The CDR3 has 11 amino acids. Germline CDR1 reads MDHEN; CDR2 reads SYDVKM. V was trimmed by 3 bases and J by 4 bases, leaving 3 bases between them.

V usage is TRBV28 and J usage is TRBJ2-7, with D hard to call. V lost 5 bases and J lost 1, with 12 bases in between. Germline loops: CDR1 MDHEN, CDR2 SYDVKM. The CDR3 loop spans 14 amino acids. The CDR3 DNA reads as TGTGCCAGCAGTCTACCGGCAGGTTCCTACGAGCAGTACTTC. Protein product: CASSLPAGSYEQYF. Supplemented by reference TRBV28 and TRBJ2-7, the full variable domain reads DVKVTQSSRYLVKRTGEKVFLECVQDMDHENMFWYRQDPGLGLRLIYFSYDVKMKEKGDIPEGYSVSREKKERFSLILESASTNQTSMYLCASSLPAGSYEQYFGPGTRLTVT.

The V and J genes are TRBV28 and TRBJ1-5, with D unresolved. The V end lost 2 bases, the J end lost 3 bases, and 5 bases lay between the germline ends. In germline, CDR1 is MDHEN, CDR2 SYDVKM. This CDR3 is built from 13 residues. CDR3 amino acids: CASSLVDNQPQHF. CDR3 nucleotides: TGTGCCAGCAGTTTAGTGGACAATCAGCCCCAGCATTTT.

The chain recombines TRBV2 with TRBJ2-5, with no clear D. Germline loops: CDR1 SNHLY, CDR2 FYNNEI. V dropped 7 bases and J dropped 4 bases, with 7 bases sitting between them. CDR3 length: 11 amino acids. CDR3 DNA: TGTGCCAGCACCCCGAGAGAGACCCAGTACTTC. Its protein is CASTPRETQYF.

The chain's CDR3 is CAYLGLQGHRTSPSYEQYF. In nucleotides, the CDR3 is TGTGCCTACTTAGGGCTACAGGGTCACCGCACATCCCCATCCTACGAGCAGTACTTC. The chain joins TRBV21-1 to TRBJ2-7; no check of the table's D call, TRBD1, against the DNA was made. TRBV21-1 represents a pseudogene. The CDR3 is made up of 19 amino acids.

The V and J genes are TRBV7-9 and TRBJ2-5; maybe TRBD1 (6 bases). The CDR3 spans 14 residues. Deletions cut 6 bases from V and 2 bases from J, with 13 bases between. Germline CDR1 and CDR2: SEHNR and FQNEAQ (reference sequence). The CDR3 DNA reads TGTGCCAGCAGGCAACAGGGTTCGCAAGAGACCCAGTACTTC. It translates to CASRQQGSQETQYF.

V and J are TRBV6-5 and TRBJ1-1; TRBD1 might be the D (5 bases). CDR1 and CDR2 from the germline V gene are MNHEY and SVGAGI. The length of the CDR3 is 13 residues. Trimming took off 8 bases at V and 3 bases at J, with 13 bases between the two ends. CDR3 sequence: CASFSLGHTEAFF. The CDR3 bases are TGTGCCAGCTTTTCATTGGGGCACACTGAAGCTTTCTTT.

The chain carries TRBV7-8 and TRBJ1-2, with D hard to call. The V end lost 4 bases, the J end lost 3 bases, and 9 bases lay between the germline ends. Per germline, CDR1 SGHVS and CDR2 FQNEAQ. The CDR3 runs 13 residues. CDR3 sequence: CASSSDGYYGYTF. CDR3 in DNA: TGTGCCAGCAGCTCTGACGGCTACTATGGCTACACCTTC.

The chain is built from TRBV4-1 and TRBJ1-1, with a tentative D call TRBD1 (6 bases). The CDR3 totals 14 residues. Germline V gene sequence: CDR1 MGHRA, CDR2 YSYEKL. Trimming shortened V by 2 bases and J by 7 bases, and 14 bases separated the two germline ends. This chain's CDR3 is CASSQKDRPGEAFF. The DNA of the CDR3 is TGCGCCAGCAGCCAAAAGGACAGACCAGGTGAAGCTTTCTTT.

This chain connects TRBV4-1 to TRBJ1-2; 7 bases map to TRBD1. Unmatched junction bases numbered 13, after V lost 5 bases and J lost 7 bases. The CDR3 consists of 15 residues. Germline-derived CDR1 and CDR2 are MGHRA and YSYEKL. In DNA, the CDR3 is TGCGCCAGCAGCTCCGCGCGGGGACAGATATTTGGCTACACCTTC. It encodes CASSSARGQIFGYTF.

The chain is built from TRBV28 and TRBJ2-7; a weak D match, TRBD2 (6 bases). Germline CDR1 is MDHEN and CDR2 is SYDVKM. Deletions cut 7 bases from V and 2 bases from J, with 24 bases between. The CDR3 spans 17 residues. CDR3 loop: CASIKRGRGSDPYEQYF. The CDR3 region has the DNA TGTGCCAGCATAAAACGCGGACGGGGGTCAGACCCCTACGAGCAGTACTTC.

The gene calls are TRBV13 and TRBJ1-1; D uncertain. This CDR3 is built from 13 residues. Germline CDR1 PRHDT, CDR2 FYEKMQ (reference sequence). With 5 bases removed from V and 1 base from J, the gap between germline ends came to 8 bases. CDR3 residues: CASSPQKNTEAFF. Written as DNA, the CDR3 is TGTGCCAGCAGCCCACAGAAGAACACTGAAGCTTTCTTT. The variable domain in full, with the rest retrieved from reference TRBV13 and TRBJ1-1, is AAGVIQSPRHLIKEKRETATLKCYPIPRHDTVYWYQQGPGQDPQFLISFYEKMQSDKGSIPDRFSAQQFSDYHSELNMSSLELGDSALYFCASSPQKNTEAFFGQGTRLTVV.

The chain links TRBV27 to TRBJ1-2; the D gene is possibly TRBD1 (6 bases). The CDR3 length is 13 residues. Germline loops: CDR1 MNHEY, CDR2 SMNVEV (reference sequence). Trimming removed 6 bases at V and 8 bases at J, with 16 bases between. CDR3 residues: CASSLAAGGGYTF. The CDR3 region has the DNA TGTGCCAGCAGCTTGGCCGCGGGGGGCGGCTACACCTTC.

A note on this clone: The identical CDR3 is also encoded by other nucleotide sequences in the sample. This sequence joins TRBV4-1 and TRBJ2-5; no clear D gene. The last part of the DNA fits TRBJ2-7 better; the J call may be wrong. CDR1 and CDR2 (germline): MGHRA, YSYEKL. This CDR3 spans 12 amino acids. In nucleotides, the CDR3 is TGCGCCAGCAGCCAAGACAGTTACGAGCAGTACTTC. Encoded protein: CASSQDSYEQYF.

The chain uses TRBV2 and TRBJ1-2; 7 bases match TRBD1. This CDR3 contains 11 residues. From germline, CDR1 is SNHLY and CDR2 FYNNEI. After removal of 9 bases from V and 7 bases from J, the junction contained 5 bases not matched to a gene. CDR3 residues: CARAGGVGYTF. CDR3 nucleotides: TGTGCCAGGGCAGGGGGGGTTGGCTACACCTTC. Drawing the rest from reference TRBV2 and TRBJ1-2, the complete variable domain is EPEVTQTPSHQVTQMGQEVILRCVPISNHLYFYWYRQILGQKVEFLVSFYNNEISEKSEIFDDQFSVERPDGSNFTLKIRSTKLEDSAMYFCARAGGVGYTFGSGTRLTVV.

The chain combines TRBV27 with TRBJ2-7; 8 bases agree with TRBD2. CDR3 length: 14 residues. V lost 5 bases to trimming and J lost 4 bases; unmatched junction nucleotides: 7. Germline CDR1 reads MNHEY; CDR2 reads SMNVEV (reference sequence). CDR3 coding DNA: TGTGCCAGCAGTCCACAGCGGGAGAGGTACGAGCAGTACTTC. Its translation: CASSPQRERYEQYF.

In nucleotides, the CDR3 is TGTGCCAGCAGTCCACTAGCGGGAGGTAATGAGCAGTTCTTC. It specifies CASSPLAGGNEQFF. The chain joins TRBV27 to TRBJ2-1, with 12 bases aligning to TRBD2. The CDR3 covers 14 residues. Germline V lookup: CDR1 MNHEY, CDR2 SMNVEV (reference sequence). J was trimmed by 7 bases and V by 5 bases; bases with no gene match: 3.

The chain couples TRBV27 to TRBJ2-7, with TRBD1 as a possible D gene (6 bases). CDR3 length: 14 residues. Trimming shortened V by 4 bases and J by 6 bases, and 16 bases separated the two germline ends. The V gene's germline CDR1 is MNHEY and CDR2 SMNVEV (reference sequence). The DNA for the CDR3 is TGTGCCAGCAGTTGGGTGGCAGGGGCCTTCGAGCAGTACTTC. This encodes CASSWVAGAFEQYF.

The CDR3 spells CASRAGGNEKLFF. DNA of the CDR3: TGTGCCAGCAGGGCAGGGGGTAATGAAAAACTGTTTTTT. J is TRBJ1-4 and V is TRBV2; TRBD1 matches 7 bases. Germline trimming cut 6 bases from V and 4 bases from J; bases unmatched to any gene: 2. Germline lookup yields CDR1 SNHLY and CDR2 FYNNEI. CDR3 length: 13 amino acids.

DNA for the CDR3: TGTGCCAGCGAGGGACCGGCGAACACTGAAGCTTTCTTT. It is translated as CASEGPANTEAFF. The rearrangement joins TRBV5-6 to TRBJ1-1; tentatively, D is TRBD1 (5 bases). The CDR3 is 13 residues long. Germline V gene lookup returns CDR1 SGHDT and CDR2 YYEEEE. The V end lost 7 bases, the J end lost 1 base, and 11 bases lay between the germline ends.

The genes are TRBV30 and TRBJ1-1; TRBD1 might be the D (6 bases). The CDR3 totals 12 residues. Trimming shortened V by 3 bases and J by 4 bases, and 9 bases separated the two germline ends. Per germline, CDR1 GTSNPN and CDR2 SVGIG (reference sequence). CDR3 bases: TGTGCCTGGAGATACAGGGCCACTGAAGCTTTCTTT. Translating gives CAWRYRATEAFF.